This entry lists 8 T cell receptor beta chains sequenced from one sample in a study of cytomegalovirus exposure and HLA in healthy donors. Amplification used 60 Vbeta primers and 13 Jbeta primers. Sequencing used immunoSEQ multiplex PCR; TCRdb keeps in-frame clones, though not all of them. The sample holds about 110,000 clones, about 74% seen once. The sample taken for sequencing was PBMCs. The origin of the receptors is a woman aged 40 to 55 in good health and CMV-seropositive.

A single count supports this clone. The V and J genes are TRBV4-3 and TRBJ2-7, with TRBD1 matching over 8 bases. V was pared by 1 base and J by 6 bases, with 5 bases of the junction left unmatched. The CDR3 length is 14 residues. Germline CDR1 and CDR2: LGHNA and YSLEER. The CDR3 DNA is TGCGCCAGCAGCCAAGGGACAGGGAATGGCGAGCAGTACTTC. Its protein is CASSQGTGNGEQYF.

This clone was seen just once. This sequence joins TRBV10-3 and TRBJ2-7; D uncertain. CDR3 length equals 14 residues. Trimming cost V 0 bases and J 7 bases, with 13 bases left between them. From germline, CDR1 is ENHRY and CDR2 SYGVKD. As DNA, the CDR3 is TGTGCCATCAGTGAGTCGAACACGCCTGGTGAGCAGTACTTC. This sequence encodes CAISESNTPGEQYF.

The V call is TRBV9, the J call TRBJ2-5, with 7 bases lining up with TRBD2. There are 12 residues in the CDR3. The ends lost 4 bases at V and 5 bases at J; junction bases unmatched: 2. In germline, CDR1 is SGDLS, CDR2 YYNGEE. The DNA for the CDR3 is TGTGCCAGCAGCCCAGCGGGGGAGACCCAGTACTTC. This gives the protein CASSPAGETQYF.

This clone was recorded only once. The genes are TRBV15 and TRBJ2-2, with D tentatively TRBD2 (5 bases). Germline lookup yields CDR1 LNHNV and CDR2 YYDKDF (reference sequence). The CDR3 has 13 amino acids. V was shortened by 6 bases and J by 5 bases, with 10 bases between the two germline ends. The chain's CDR3 is CATRGVGTGELFF. The CDR3 DNA follows: TGTGCCACCAGGGGAGTGGGAACCGGGGAGCTGTTTTTT.

The chain carries TRBV6-5 and TRBJ1-4, with 9 positions matching TRBD1. Trimming took 6 bases from V and 8 from J; bases not matched to a gene: 7. The CDR3 is made up of 14 amino acids. Germline V gene lookup returns CDR1 MNHEY and CDR2 SVGAGI. Written as DNA, the CDR3 is TGTGCCAGCAGCATTGGACAGGGGCGCGAAAAACTGTTTTTT. This sequence encodes CASSIGQGREKLFF.

The J gene is TRBJ1-1, the V gene TRBV4-2; D gene ambiguous. V was clipped by 5 bases and J by 0 bases, with 7 bases between them. The CDR3 totals 13 residues. Looked up from germline, CDR1 is LGHNA and CDR2 is YNFKEQ. The CDR3 DNA sequence: TGTGCCAGCAGCTATAATTTGAACACTGAAGCTTTCTTT. Translated, it gives CASSYNLNTEAFF.

This rearrangement joins TRBV6-5 to TRBJ1-5; D is undetermined. This CDR3 spans 13 amino acids. CDR1 MNHEY and CDR2 SVGAGI come from the germline V gene. Deletions cut 6 bases from V and 5 bases from J, with 11 bases between. This CDR3 is CASSAYQDQPQHF. The DNA for the CDR3 is TGTGCCAGCAGCGCGTACCAAGATCAGCCCCAGCATTTT.

The CDR3 nucleotides are TGTGCCAGCAGCTTAGGGCTCTACAATGAGCAGTTCTTC. Its protein product is CASSLGLYNEQFF. The chain uses TRBV11-3 and TRBJ2-1, with unresolved D. Germline assignment: CDR1 SGHNT and CDR2 YENEEA. The CDR3 totals 13 residues. Trimming pared 1 base from V and 3 bases from J, leaving 4 bases between.